The T cell receptor (beta chain) under discussion was sequenced for a study of spatial heterogeneity in lung cancer. Every molecule of TCR cDNA had its own unique molecular identifier. TCRdb analysed the 5' RACE reads with MiXCR anew, one entry per CDR3 protein. The table records some 6,100 distinct CDR3 sequences, approximately 12% of them present only once. Time point denoted: sample taken at primary tumor resection. Researchers sequenced whole RNA taken from tumor, nontumor lung or frozen PBMC without sorting. Samples came from around 70 TRACERx patients with untreated early-stage lung cancer. The CDR3 runs to 18 residues. With V trimmed by 2 bases and J by 0 bases, 7 bases remained unmatched. CDR1 and CDR2 (germline): SGHTA, FQGNSA. This clonotype is medium-sized (0.01 to 0.1%) by share.

The sequence derives from a male donor with early-stage non-small cell lung cancer. V and J are TRBV7-2 and TRBJ1-5, with TRBD1 matching 10 bases. Specimen: normal lung tissue next to the tumor, collected at surgery. CDR3 region: CASSLMGQGLDSNQPQHF. DNA of the CDR3: TGTGCCAGCAGCTTAATGGGACAGGGGTTAGATAGCAATCAGCCCCAGCATTTT.